The next 18 T cell receptor beta chains were all read from a single sample in a study of T cells after yellow fever vaccination. A single record per CDR3 protein comes from TCRdb applying MiXCR to the 5' RACE reads. The table lists approximately 300,000 distinct CDR3 sequences, 8.7% of them singletons, with roughly 18% in the top ten. Sequences were derived from PBMCs, sampled on the day of the first yellow fever vaccination. These receptors all come from a man aged 18 to 30 who received the YFV17D yellow fever vaccine.

This clonotype was recorded many times. V gene TRBV20-1 combines with J gene TRBJ2-4, with 7 bases identical to TRBD2. Germline V CDR1 and CDR2: DFQATT, SNEGSKA (reference sequence). The trim removed 0 bases at V and 1 base at J, leaving 3 bases unmatched. This CDR3 comprises 15 residues. The CDR3 spells CSARDRAGAKNIQYF. CDR3 nucleotide sequence: TGCAGTGCTAGAGATCGAGCGGGGGCCAAAAACATTCAGTACTTC.

V usage is TRBV15 and J usage is TRBJ2-7; weak D call: TRBD2 (5 bases). The V and J ends lost 2 bases and 4 bases respectively, with 18 bases between them. Germline CDR1 is LNHNV and CDR2 is YYDKDF (reference sequence). CDR3 length: 16 amino acids. This CDR3 is CATSRIPLGGRYEQYV. Here the CDR3 DNA reads TGTGCCACCAGCAGAATACCCCTCGGAGGAAGGTACGAGCAGTACGTC.

This clonotype was observed a few times. V is TRBV4-2 and J is TRBJ2-5; TRBD2 agrees at 8 bases. Per the germline V gene, CDR1 is LGHNA and CDR2 is YNFKEQ. This CDR3 region has 18 residues. V was clipped by 1 base and J by 2 bases; unmatched bases: 12. For the CDR3, the DNA is TGTGCCAGCAGCCAAGGCCGTACCAGCGGGGGACAACAAGAGACCCAGTACTTC. Protein product: CASSQGRTSGGQQETQYF.

V gene TRBV5-1 combines with J gene TRBJ2-5; D is unresolved. The CDR3 is 15 amino acids. V was cut by 0 bases and J by 1 base, with 10 bases left in between. The germline V gene encodes CDR1 SGHRS and CDR2 YFSETQ. The CDR3 protein is CASSLATTSQETQYF. The CDR3 region has the DNA TGCGCCAGCAGCTTGGCGACGACAAGCCAAGAGACCCAGTACTTC.

The chain uses TRBV9 and TRBJ2-3; D unclear. Germline CDR1 is SGDLS and CDR2 is YYNGEE. V was cut by 4 bases and J by 2 bases, with 11 bases left in between. This CDR3 is built from 14 residues. This chain's CDR3 is CASSHDRNTDTQYF. Written as DNA, the CDR3 is TGTGCCAGCAGCCACGATCGGAACACAGATACGCAGTATTTT.

This clonotype was counted only a few times. The chain links TRBV7-9 to TRBJ1-4; maybe TRBD1 (5 bases). This CDR3 has 14 residues. V lost 2 bases, J lost 8 bases, and 12 bases lay in between. Germline V CDR1 and CDR2: SEHNR, FQNEAQ (reference sequence). The CDR3 nucleotides are TGTGCCAGCAGCTTACAGGGCACTTGGGAAAAACTGTTTTTT. Its translation: CASSLQGTWEKLFF.

The V and J genes are TRBV27 and TRBJ2-7; possible D gene TRBD1, 6 bases. Germline-derived CDR1 and CDR2 are MNHEY and SMNVEV (reference sequence). This CDR3 is 17 amino acids long. Trimming left V 5 bases short and J 0 bases short, with 20 bases between. Written as DNA, the CDR3 is TGTGCCAGCAGTCGTCAGGGGACCTCCGTTAGCTCCTACGAGCAGTACTTC. Translation gives CASSRQGTSVSSYEQYF.

The chain is built from TRBV18 and TRBJ1-5; perhaps TRBD1 as D (6 bases). Germline CDR1 is KGHSH and CDR2 is LQKENI. The CDR3 sequence is 15 residues long. V shed 0 bases and J shed 5 bases, with 11 bases lying between them. CDR3 bases: TGTGCCAGCTCACCACCGGGGGCAGCCGATCAGCCCCAGCATTTT. Amino acids: CASSPPGAADQPQHF.

This clonotype was seen many times. The rearrangement joins TRBV5-1 to TRBJ1-2, with 9 bases identical to TRBD1. CDR3 length: 16 amino acids. J lost 1 base, V lost 0 bases, and 4 bases had no gene match. Looked up from germline, CDR1 is SGHRS and CDR2 is YFSETQ. CDR3 nucleotide sequence: TGCGCCAGCAGCTTGGGCTGGACAGGGGTTAACTATGGCTACACCTTC. Protein product: CASSLGWTGVNYGYTF.

J is TRBJ2-1 and V is TRBV6-5, with D perhaps given as TRBD1 or TRBD2 (5 bases each). V was cut by 2 bases and J by 6 bases, with 8 bases left in between. Germline-derived CDR1 and CDR2 are MNHEY and SVGAGI. The CDR3 totals 13 residues. CDR3 amino acids: CASSYPGTNEQFF. The CDR3 coding sequence is TGTGCCAGCAGTTACCCAGGGACCAATGAGCAGTTCTTC.

The chain couples TRBV19 to TRBJ1-1; tentatively, D is TRBD1 (5 bases). V was pared by 6 bases and J by 7 bases, with 24 bases between. This CDR3 region has 16 residues. Germline lookup yields CDR1 LNHDA and CDR2 SQIVND (reference sequence). The CDR3 nucleotides are TGTGCCAGTAGGCCATGGGAGGGGTCCCAACGGATTGAAGCTTTCTTT. It encodes CASRPWEGSQRIEAFF.

The rearrangement joins TRBV10-1 to TRBJ2-1; 9 bases map to TRBD1. Germline trimming cut 6 bases from V and 8 bases from J; bases unmatched to any gene: 5. Looked up from germline, CDR1 is WNHNN and CDR2 is SYGVQD (reference sequence). The CDR3 extends over 13 amino acids. The CDR3, as DNA: TGCGCCAGCAGGGGACAGGGTGACCATGAGCAGTTCTTC. This translates into CASRGQGDHEQFF.

The sample holds many counts of this clonotype. The chain employs TRBV7-3 and TRBJ2-1, with D possibly matching TRBD2 (6 bases). Germline loops: CDR1 SGHTA, CDR2 FQGTGA. The V gene lost 5 bases and the J gene lost 9 bases, with 11 bases spanning the gap. This CDR3 is 12 amino acids long. The chain's CDR3 is CASSRMGGEQFF. The CDR3 DNA is TGTGCCAGCAGCCGGATGGGGGGTGAGCAGTTCTTC.

This clonotype turned up a few times. The chain joins TRBV12-3 or TRBV12-4 to TRBJ1-2, with unresolved D. The V and J ends lost 5 bases and 3 bases respectively, with 16 bases between them. CDR3 length: 15 amino acids. The CDR3 nucleotides are TGTGCCAGCAGTCACTTCAATATCGGGGACTATGGCTACACCTTC. It is translated as CASSHFNIGDYGYTF.

This clonotype has more than one count but fewer than ten. The chain uses TRBV5-1 and TRBJ2-3; 8 nucleotides align to TRBD2. The ends lost 3 bases at V and 2 bases at J; junction bases unmatched: 5. Per the germline V gene, CDR1 is SGHRS and CDR2 is YFSETQ. The CDR3 has 15 amino acids. The CDR3 is CASSSAGGTTDTQYF. The CDR3 nucleotides read TGCGCCAGCAGCTCTGCGGGGGGCACCACAGATACGCAGTATTTT. Filled out from reference TRBV5-1 and TRBJ2-3, the complete variable domain reads KAGVTQTPRYLIKTRGQQVTLSCSPISGHRSVSWYQQTPGQGLQFLFEYFSETQRNKGNFPGRFSGRQFSNSRSEMNVSTLELGDSALYLCASSSAGGTTDTQYFGPGTRLTVL.

The sample holds many counts of this clonotype. The chain employs TRBV5-1 and TRBJ2-2; no reliable D call. In germline, CDR1 is SGHRS, CDR2 YFSETQ. The CDR3 runs to 14 residues. Trimming shortened V by 0 bases and J by 6 bases, and 9 bases separated the two germline ends. CDR3 nucleotides: TGCGCCAGCAGCTTGGCCAATGTTCCCGGGGAGCTGTTTTTT. It yields the protein CASSLANVPGELFF.

This clonotype showed up many times. The chain employs TRBV5-1 and TRBJ1-5, with D perhaps matching TRBD1 (5 bases). This CDR3 region has 16 residues. With 0 bases removed from V and 0 bases from J, the gap between germline ends came to 10 bases. CDR1 is SGHRS, CDR2 YFSETQ, per germline. The CDR3, as DNA: TGCGCCAGCAGCTTGGTGACAGAGAATAGCAATCAGCCCCAGCATTTT. It codes for CASSLVTENSNQPQHF.

The chain is built from TRBV15 and TRBJ2-5; D might be TRBD2 (6 bases). Trimming pared 5 bases from V and 5 bases from J, leaving 18 bases between. In germline, CDR1 is LNHNV, CDR2 YYDKDF (reference sequence). This CDR3 is 15 amino acids long. The CDR3 DNA is TGTGCCACCAGCGCCCTCGACGGCGGGGAGGAGACCCAGTACTTC. This gives the protein CATSALDGGEETQYF.